These 17 T cell receptor beta chains originate from one sample sequenced in a study of post-analysis software for immune sequencing data. Broader study findings: Higher frequency in patients than in controls was seen for roughly five TRBV segments, with TRBV5-6, TRBV5-1 and TRBV20-1 among them.

For these receptors, no antigen is known. The library was made from cDNA and included unique molecular identifiers. From the PCR reads, TCRdb called clonotypes with MiXCR, one entry per CDR3 protein. The table has about 820,000 distinct CDR3 sequences, about 53% seen once. Source material: blood. The receptors originated from a girl between 10 and 17 years old with multiple sclerosis.

The rearrangement joins TRBV7-6 to TRBJ2-7; a possible D gene is TRBD1 (6 bases). CDR3 length: 15 amino acids. Germline values: CDR1 SGHVS, CDR2 FNYEAQ. Trimming removed 5 bases at V and 7 bases at J, with 21 bases between. Written as DNA, the CDR3 is TGTGCCAGCAGCCCTATTACAGGGAGCTACAATGAGCAGTACTTC. Its translation: CASSPITGSYNEQYF.

The chain is built from TRBV7-3 and TRBJ2-5; 8 positions agree with TRBD1. Germline V gene data show CDR1 as SGHTA and CDR2 as FQGTGA. The CDR3 extends over 15 amino acids. V lost 5 bases to trimming and J lost 3 bases; unmatched junction nucleotides: 8. The CDR3 region has the DNA TGTGCCAGCAGCGGACTGGACAGGGTAAAAGAGACCCAGTACTTC. Residues: CASSGLDRVKETQYF.

This chain links TRBV21-1 with TRBJ2-5; TRBD1, the D gene given by the table, was not confirmed from the DNA. TRBV21-1 is tagged as a pseudogene. CDR3 length: 15 residues. CDR3 protein: CASSNLRGPTVAQYF. As DNA, the CDR3 is TGTGCCAGCAGCAATCTGCGGGGGCCCACGGTGGCCCAGTACTTC.

The rearrangement links TRBV4-1 to TRBJ2-3, with TRBD1 as a possible D gene (5 bases). The germline V gene encodes CDR1 MGHRA and CDR2 YSYEKL. Trimming pared 3 bases from V and 1 base from J, leaving 11 bases between. This CDR3 comprises 15 residues. The CDR3 DNA sequence: TGCGCCAGCAGCCAGTTTGCGACAGGCACAGATACGCAGTATTTT. Translating gives CASSQFATGTDTQYF.

The chain has TRBV12-3 or TRBV12-4 and TRBJ2-7, with TRBD2 as a possible D gene (6 bases). CDR3 length: 15 residues. V was cut by 6 bases and J by 1 base, with 16 bases left in between. The CDR3 is CASSPSERASYEQYF. CDR3 coding DNA: TGTGCCAGCAGCCCCTCGGAGCGGGCGTCCTACGAGCAGTACTTC.

The chain is built from TRBV10-3 and TRBJ2-7; 8 nucleotides line up with TRBD1. Germline CDR1 reads ENHRY; CDR2 reads SYGVKD. J gave up 0 bases and V 6 bases, and 13 bases lay outside the gene matches. The CDR3 runs 17 residues. The CDR3 DNA reads as TGTGCCATCAGCCGAGCTGGTGACAGGGGTAGCTCCTACGAGCAGTACTTC. Protein product: CAISRAGDRGSSYEQYF.

V is TRBV7-2 and J is TRBJ2-7; 7 nucleotides agree with TRBD2. With 8 bases clipped from V and 0 bases from J, the junction kept 7 bases outside the gene matches. The CDR3 sequence is 14 residues long. Germline V lookup: CDR1 SGHTA, CDR2 FQGNSA. Here the CDR3 reads CASGRLADSYEQYF. The DNA of the CDR3 is TGTGCCAGCGGTCGACTAGCTGACTCCTACGAGCAGTACTTC.

This clonotype showed up just a few times. This CDR3 reads CASSLEGQAYRNEQFF. The CDR3 DNA reads as TGCGCCAGCAGCTTGGAGGGACAGGCCTACAGGAATGAGCAGTTCTTC. V usage is TRBV5-1 and J usage is TRBJ2-1, with 8 nucleotides matching TRBD1. V lost 0 bases to trimming and J lost 7 bases; unmatched junction nucleotides: 9. The CDR3 covers 16 residues. CDR1 is SGHRS and CDR2 is YFSETQ in the germline V gene.

The chain is built from TRBV25-1 and TRBJ2-1; D is perhaps TRBD2 (5 bases). There are 15 residues in the CDR3. Germline V lookup: CDR1 MGHDK, CDR2 SYGVNS. Trimming took 4 bases from V and 0 from J, leaving 10 bases between them. CDR3 region: CASSAGLSSYNEQFF. The CDR3 DNA is TGTGCCAGCAGTGCCGGACTGAGCTCCTACAATGAGCAGTTCTTC.

This clonotype was seen a few times. V is TRBV28 and J is TRBJ2-3; 13 positions agree with TRBD2. V gave up 3 bases and J gave up 8 bases; unmatched junction bases: 5. Germline V lookup: CDR1 MDHEN, CDR2 SYDVKM. The CDR3 is 15 residues long. The CDR3 region is CASSLGTSGRATQYF. CDR3 bases: TGTGCCAGCAGTTTGGGAACTAGCGGGAGGGCTACGCAGTATTTT.

The chain combines TRBV27 with TRBJ2-1; 7 bases line up with TRBD2. This CDR3 region has 15 residues. V was clipped by 2 bases and J by 6 bases; unmatched bases: 7. CDR1 MNHEY and CDR2 SMNVEV come from the germline V gene (reference sequence). CDR3 nucleotide sequence: TGTGCCAGCAGTTTAAGCGGGAAACTGGTCAATGAGCAGTTCTTC. This gives the protein CASSLSGKLVNEQFF.

This clonotype was seen just once. The CDR3 nucleotides are TGTGCCAGCAGCCAAGAAATCTCCATGACGCAGTATTTT. As protein: CASSQEISMTQYF. The rearrangement links TRBV3-1 to TRBJ2-3; D gene unclear. CDR1 and CDR2 from the germline V gene are LGHDT and YNNKEL (reference sequence). The CDR3 is 13 residues long. Trimming pared 0 bases from V and 9 bases from J, leaving 10 bases between.

The CDR3 DNA sequence: TGTGCCAGCAGTCACGACAACAGGGGCGGCTCTTACGAGCAGTACTTC. Translated: CASSHDNRGGSYEQYF. The rearrangement joins TRBV12-3 or TRBV12-4 to TRBJ2-5; TRBD1 agrees at 7 bases. The closer fit of TRBJ2-7 to the DNA end suggests the J call may be wrong. The CDR3 is 16 residues long.

The genes are TRBV20-1 and TRBJ2-5; TRBD1 aligns across 11 bases. The J call may be faulty, since TRBJ2-7 better matches the DNA end. This CDR3 comprises 14 residues. Germline V CDR1 and CDR2: DFQATT, SNEGSKA (reference sequence). The chain's CDR3 is CSASRGQGAYEQYF. The CDR3 nucleotides are TGCAGTGCTAGCAGGGGACAGGGGGCCTACGAGCAGTACTTC.

This clonotype was detected a few times. The V call is TRBV7-8, the J call TRBJ2-7; TRBD1 matches at 9 bases. With 5 bases clipped from V and 1 base from J, the junction kept 6 bases outside the gene matches. This CDR3 region has 15 residues. Germline CDR1 and CDR2: SGHVS and FQNEAQ. Here the CDR3 reads CASSDTGGFSYEQYF. CDR3 sequence (DNA): TGTGCCAGCAGCGATACAGGGGGCTTTTCCTACGAGCAGTACTTC.

The rearrangement joins TRBV5-1 to TRBJ2-1; D tentatively fits TRBD1 or TRBD2 (5 bases each). The germline gives CDR1 SGHRS, CDR2 YFSETQ. This CDR3 has 13 amino acids. V was pared by 9 bases and J by 7 bases, with 17 bases between. The CDR3 sequence: CANPLAGANEQFF. As DNA, the CDR3 is TGCGCCAACCCCCTAGCCGGGGCGAATGAGCAGTTCTTC.

For this clonotype: The germline gene is not matched at one end of the junction; a read error may be the cause. The chain recombines TRBV5-1 with TRBJ2-5; D might be TRBD2 (6 bases). Per germline, CDR1 SGHRS and CDR2 YFSETQ. This CDR3 has 16 amino acids. The CDR3 sequence is CAGSFTVTRPFETQYF. The CDR3 nucleotides read TGCGCCGGCAGCTTCACGGTGACTAGACCCTTTGAGACCCAGTACTTC.